These T cell receptor beta chains were read from a single sample in a study of cytomegalovirus exposure and HLA in healthy donors. Profiling relied on immunoSEQ multiplex PCR, and the TCRdb table lists in-frame clones only, not all of them. This table holds 150,000 or so clones. Sequencing input: PBMCs. The source of these receptors is a woman aged 40 to 49 in good health and CMV-seropositive. CDR3s leave out the opening cysteine and the closing phenylalanine or tryptophan. Fields, in order: V gene, J gene, CDR3 protein.

TRBV2	TRBJ2-5	ASSEIGVGEAQY
TRBV11-2	TRBJ2-5	ASRSEETQY
TRBV29-1	TRBJ2-1	SVRMTYNEQF
TRBV7-3	TRBJ1-1	ASSPIGGLEAF
TRBV7-9	TRBJ2-5	ASSPSPGLGIGTQY
TRBV7-3	TRBJ1-1	ASSNGGVEAF
TRBV7-2	TRBJ2-2	ASSLSGGTNTGELF
TRBV4-1	TRBJ1-1	ASSQEGDNTEAF
TRBV7-2	TRBJ2-5	ASSLPGGETQY
TRBV9	TRBJ2-1	ASSPFAGGSYNEQF
TRBV7-9	TRBJ2-3	ASSFSGRSTDTQY
TRBV19	TRBJ1-4	ASSTGTATNEKLF
TRBV6-1	TRBJ2-3	AVRDMSTDTQY
TRBV7-6	TRBJ2-1	ASSLVNNEQF
TRBV19	TRBJ2-5	ASSIGPQETQY
TRBV19	TRBJ1-4	ASQLTGAKSEKLF
TRBV4-3	.	ASSQDWAGTYEQY
TRBV7-3	TRBJ2-3	ASSSGTSGTDTQY
TRBV25-1	TRBJ2-2	ASGIAGVPGELF
TRBV6-1	TRBJ1-5	ASNSQGSGNQPQH
TRBV6-5	TRBJ2-1	ASSSDSLSYNEQF
TRBV2	TRBJ2-5	ASRGDRGISETQY
TRBV30	TRBJ2-7	AWSPRGSGSYEQY
TRBV29-1	TRBJ1-4	SVPGTGGATNEKLF
TRBV5-1	TRBJ1-1	ASSFSREAEAF
TRBV2	TRBJ1-4	ASRQGNEKLF
TRBV4-1	TRBJ2-1	ASSHGTSDAGEQF
TRBV19	TRBJ2-6	ASRQSGANVLT
TRBV7-2	TRBJ2-7	ASSLASSGGYEQY
TRBV4-1	TRBJ1-1	ASSQDIDISMNTEAF
TRBV6-6	TRBJ2-3	ASSAGQNTDTQY
TRBV6-5	TRBJ1-1	ASSYRQGGTEAF
TRBV27	TRBJ1-1	ASSSLQGARNTEAF
TRBV30	TRBJ1-2	AWSTGSYGYT
TRBV6-5	TRBJ2-2	ASRRQGRTGELF
TRBV7-8	TRBJ1-4	ASSSAGTTNEKLF
TRBV5-1	TRBJ1-1	ASSVTGFMNTEAF
TRBV25-1	TRBJ2-7	ATQGFSYEQY
TRBV2	TRBJ1-1	ASRSSPQLSGAF
TRBV15	TRBJ2-7	ATSRAPPRGEQY
TRBV7-9	TRBJ1-4	ASRGHYYEKLF
TRBV9	TRBJ2-3	ASSVGLREVGDTQY
TRBV18	TRBJ2-6	ASSPLGGANVLT
TRBV28	TRBJ2-2	ASSSPGQVFGGELF
TRBV6-5	TRBJ1-2	ASSFTRQALGYT
TRBV6-1	TRBJ1-1	ASSLWGGWEAF
TRBV5-1	TRBJ2-2	ASSLMTGITGELF
TRBV10-3	TRBJ2-3	AISALGQGRGTDTQY
TRBV6-5	TRBJ2-7	ASSYSFTLAYEQY
TRBV10-2	TRBJ1-3	ASRVGPQLTGNTIY
TRBV9	TRBJ1-5	ASSVGGRQPQH
TRBV11-3	TRBJ2-1	ASSLGPAGDYNEQF
TRBV5-1	TRBJ2-1	ASSRLGPGVNEQF
TRBV19	TRBJ1-1	ASSPSRQGQNTEAF